This T cell receptor beta chain was profiled in a study of T cell responses to AZD1222 COVID-19 vaccine. Clones were read by immunoSEQ multiplex PCR, and TCRdb kept only the in-frame ones, dropping some. The data hold some 97,000 clones, with about 89% observed a single time. Broader study findings: Baseline testing showed seropositivity in only a handful of AZD1222 recipients. Clonal diversity was possibly underestimated, and the donors were mostly white British, with more females. Spike-specific TCR breadth and depth were elevated following two AZD1222 doses. Repertoires in all cases were sampled only once the peak T cell response had passed.

V was trimmed by 1 base and J by 8 bases, leaving 6 bases between them. This CDR3 spans 13 amino acids. Germline V gene data show CDR1 as LGHNA and CDR2 as YNFKEQ. As for this clone: Its antigen is still unknown.

The sample in question was peripheral blood, obtained on day 0 of MenACWY control vaccination. The receptor was isolated from an adult in good health. This chain uses TRBV4-2 with TRBJ1-6, with D possibly TRBD1 on 5 matching bases. This chain's CDR3 is CASSQGRDSPLHF. CDR3 DNA: TGTGCCAGCAGCCAAGGCAGGGATTCACCCCTCCACTTT.